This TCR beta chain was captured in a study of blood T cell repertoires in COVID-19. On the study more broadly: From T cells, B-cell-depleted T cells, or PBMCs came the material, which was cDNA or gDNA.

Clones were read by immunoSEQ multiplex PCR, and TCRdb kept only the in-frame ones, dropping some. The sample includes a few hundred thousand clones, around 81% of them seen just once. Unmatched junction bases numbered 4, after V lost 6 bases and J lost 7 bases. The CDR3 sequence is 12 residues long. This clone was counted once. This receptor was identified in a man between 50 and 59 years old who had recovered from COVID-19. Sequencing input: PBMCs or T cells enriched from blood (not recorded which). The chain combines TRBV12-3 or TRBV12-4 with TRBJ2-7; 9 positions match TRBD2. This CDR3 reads CASSRLAVEQYF. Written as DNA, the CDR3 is TGTGCCAGCAGCCGACTAGCGGTTGAGCAGTACTTC.